These 28 T cell receptor beta chains were sequenced from one sample in a study of regulatory T cells in long-lasting Graves disease. Combining iRepertoire HTBI primers with Arm-PCR of CDR3 regions, the authors built TCR beta libraries. TCRdb called the multiplex PCR reads again in MiXCR, with one record for every CDR3 protein. The table has fewer than 550,000 distinct CDR3 sequences, under 25% seen once; the top ten hold around 7%. Time point of the sample: persistent/refractory GD, antithyroid drugs over 5 years with positive TRAb. After RNA was extracted from PBMCs, the TCR library was made from it. Sequenced material: peripheral blood mononuclear cells (PBMCs), taken when the disease was refractory, from a patient treated with antithyroid drugs. The receptor source for this set is a female donor with Graves disease.

This clonotype appeared once. The chain recombines TRBV6-1 with TRBJ2-2, with 12 bases that match TRBD2. V lost 3 bases to trimming and J lost 4 bases; unmatched junction nucleotides: 6. The CDR3 contains 17 residues. From germline, CDR1 is MNHNS and CDR2 SASEGT. The CDR3 nucleotides are TGTGCCAGCAGTGACGCCGGACTAGCGGGAATCACCGGGGAGCTGTTTTTT. Translating gives CASSDAGLAGITGELFF.

This clonotype appeared a few times. The CDR3 here is CASSQGLGIYQPQHF. For the CDR3, the DNA is TGTGCCAGCAGCCAAGGGTTGGGGATTTATCAGCCCCAGCATTTT. The chain has TRBV3-1 and TRBJ1-5; D gene unclear. V lost 1 base and J lost 5, with 12 bases in between. Germline V CDR1 and CDR2: LGHDT, YNNKEL (reference sequence). The CDR3 runs to 15 residues.

This clonotype has a count of ten or more. The rearrangement links TRBV6-4 to TRBJ1-5; 8 nucleotides line up with TRBD1. Trimming cost V 5 bases and J 7 bases; bases outside gene matches: 4. The CDR3 loop spans 13 amino acids. The germline V gene encodes CDR1 MRHNA and CDR2 SNTAGT. DNA of the CDR3: TGTGCCAGCAGTACCGGGACAGGCCAGCCCCAGCATTTT. Translated: CASSTGTGQPQHF.

This clonotype was detected ten times or more. The rearrangement joins TRBV2 to TRBJ1-1; 9 nucleotides agree with TRBD1. The junction had 7 bases not matched to a gene; V was cut back by 7 bases and J by 4 bases. The CDR3 runs to 14 residues. Looked up from germline, CDR1 is SNHLY and CDR2 is FYNNEI. CDR3 DNA: TGTGCCAGCACCTGGACAGGGGCTACCACTGAAGCTTTCTTT. Translation: CASTWTGATTEAFF.

This clonotype was found many times. The chain uses TRBV3-1 and TRBJ1-4; 9 nucleotides match TRBD1. From germline, CDR1 is LGHDT and CDR2 YNNKEL (reference sequence). With V trimmed by 6 bases and J by 8 bases, 7 bases remained unmatched. The CDR3 covers 14 residues. This CDR3 is CASRRGQGNEKLFF. The CDR3 DNA reads TGTGCCAGCAGGAGGGGACAGGGAAACGAAAAACTGTTTTTT.

About this clonotype: A read error may be the cause here, since a much bigger clone is one base away. This chain joins TRBV12-3 or TRBV12-4 and TRBJ2-5; D ambiguous. This CDR3 contains 13 residues. V was trimmed by 6 bases and J by 1 base, leaving 9 bases between them. For the CDR3, the DNA is TGTGCCAGCAGGAGATGGGGCCAAGAGACCCAGTACTTC. This codes for CASRRWGQETQYF.

This clonotype was detected once. V gene TRBV20-1 combines with J gene TRBJ2-7; perhaps TRBD1 as D (6 bases). From germline, CDR1 is DFQATT and CDR2 SNEGSKA (reference sequence). The CDR3 has 15 residues. Trimming took off 0 bases at V and 2 bases at J, with 14 bases between the two ends. As DNA, the CDR3 is TGCAGTGCTAGAGATGGTCAGGGGATAACCTACGAGCAGTACTTC. Protein sequence: CSARDGQGITYEQYF.

This clonotype occurred many times. This chain joins TRBV24-1 and TRBJ2-5; TRBD2 agrees at 7 bases. This CDR3 spans 14 amino acids. CDR1 and CDR2 from the germline V gene are KGHDR and SFDVKD. J lost 4 bases, V lost 2 bases, and 3 bases had no gene match. CDR3: CATSDSAGVETQYF. DNA for the CDR3: TGTGCCACCAGTGATTCGGCGGGAGTAGAGACCCAGTACTTC.

This clonotype has only a few counts. V gene TRBV25-1 combines with J gene TRBJ1-5; D not resolved. The CDR3 sequence is 14 residues long. The germline V gene encodes CDR1 MGHDK and CDR2 SYGVNS. V was trimmed by 1 base and J by 10 bases, leaving 14 bases between them. The CDR3 is CASSEFGSSNPQHF. The DNA of the CDR3 is TGTGCCAGCAGTGAATTTGGGTCCTCCAATCCCCAGCATTTT. Drawing the rest from reference TRBV25-1 and TRBJ1-5, the complete variable domain is EADIYQTPRYLVIGTGKKITLECSQTMGHDKMYWYQQDPGMELHLIHYSYGVNSTEKGDLSSESTVSRIRTEHFPLTLESARPSHTSQYLCASSEFGSSNPQHFGDGTRLSIL.

V is TRBV5-1 and J is TRBJ2-5; D might be TRBD1 (6 bases). Trimming left V 4 bases short and J 5 bases short, with 15 bases between. This CDR3 has 14 residues. CDR1 is SGHRS, CDR2 YFSETQ, per germline. CDR3 coding DNA: TGCGCCAGCAGCGAACCAGGGGCTGGGGAGACCCAGTACTTC. This sequence encodes CASSEPGAGETQYF.

Ten or more counts support this clonotype. The chain employs TRBV3-1 and TRBJ1-4; D not certain. The V and J ends lost 4 bases and 6 bases respectively, with 18 bases between them. Germline V gene sequence: CDR1 LGHDT, CDR2 YNNKEL (reference sequence). The CDR3 covers 16 residues. For the CDR3, the DNA is TGTGCCAGCAGCCCCCTCGGGTCCAGGTTCGATGAAAAACTGTTTTTT. Protein product: CASSPLGSRFDEKLFF.

V gene TRBV19 combines with J gene TRBJ2-7, with D hard to call. The CDR3 sequence is 14 residues long. V dropped 6 bases and J dropped 2 bases, with 14 bases sitting between them. Germline V CDR1 and CDR2: LNHDA, SQIVND (reference sequence). The CDR3 region is CASSSEPYAYEQYF. The CDR3 DNA follows: TGTGCCAGTAGCTCCGAACCCTACGCCTACGAGCAGTACTTC.

Notes on this clonotype: This may be a read error, as it is one base from a much larger clone. This chain joins TRBV7-9 and TRBJ2-5, with TRBD1 matching over 7 bases. Germline V lookup: CDR1 SEHNR, CDR2 FQNEAQ (reference sequence). There are 15 residues in the CDR3. CDR3 sequence (DNA): TGTGCCAGCACTCCGGGGACAGCTTACCAAGAGACCCAGCACTTC. This codes for CASTPGTAYQETQHF.

This clonotype was seen a handful of times. The genes are TRBV29-1 and TRBJ2-7, with D perhaps matching TRBD1 (5 bases). V was trimmed by 6 bases and J by 1 base, leaving 16 bases between them. The CDR3 runs 14 residues. Germline lookup yields CDR1 SQVTM and CDR2 ANQGSEA. CDR3 loop: CSVDEGVGSYEQYF. The CDR3 DNA reads TGCAGCGTCGACGAAGGGGTTGGTTCCTACGAGCAGTACTTC.

This clonotype was detected a few times. The chain carries TRBV29-1 and TRBJ2-5, with D maybe TRBD1 (6 bases). Germline CDR1 and CDR2: SQVTM and ANQGSEA. The V and J ends lost 6 bases and 4 bases respectively, with 12 bases between them. The CDR3 is 12 residues long. CDR3 region: CSVTLQGETQYF. CDR3 sequence (DNA): TGCAGCGTGACCTTACAGGGAGAGACCCAGTACTTC.

About this clonotype itself: With a much larger clone just one base away, this may be a read error. The CDR3 bases are TGTGCCAGCGGAGACAGGGGGTGGTACGAGCGGTACTTC. Translated: CASGDRGWYERYF. The chain is built from TRBV28 and TRBJ2-7, with 9 nucleotides matching TRBD1. Looked up from germline, CDR1 is MDHEN and CDR2 is SYDVKM. This CDR3 is 13 amino acids long.

The table lists this clonotype with a few counts. V gene TRBV5-6 combines with J gene TRBJ2-5; tentatively, D is TRBD1 (6 bases). Germline CDR1 and CDR2: SGHDT and YYEEEE. The ends were cut back, 3 bases at V and 5 bases at J, with 20 bases in the middle. CDR3 length equals 16 residues. CDR3 sequence: CASSSPKTVRGETQYF. In DNA, the CDR3 is TGTGCCAGCAGCTCTCCGAAGACAGTGAGGGGGGAGACCCAGTACTTC.

The chain uses TRBV4-2 and TRBJ2-7; TRBD2 agrees at 8 bases. V shed 5 bases, J shed 3 bases, and the junction held 12 bases outside the gene matches. This CDR3 contains 16 residues. From germline, CDR1 is LGHNA and CDR2 YNFKEQ. This chain's CDR3 is CASSESAGGPIYEQYF. The CDR3 bases are TGTGCCAGCAGCGAGTCGGCGGGGGGACCGATCTACGAGCAGTACTTC.

This clonotype was seen ten or more times. This rearrangement joins TRBV6-2 or TRBV6-3 to TRBJ2-5, with D possibly matching TRBD1 (6 bases). CDR1 MNHEY and CDR2 SVGEGT come from the germline V gene. The CDR3 has 16 residues. V gave up 2 bases and J gave up 2 bases, with 15 bases separating them. The CDR3 DNA is TGTGCCAGCAGTTACCCCGGGACATACGATCAAGAGACCCAGTACTTC. Translating gives CASSYPGTYDQETQYF.

This sequence joins TRBV29-1 and TRBJ1-2; tentative D call: TRBD1 (5 bases). This CDR3 spans 13 amino acids. The ends were cut back, 7 bases at V and 6 bases at J, with 18 bases in the middle. The germline CDR1 and CDR2 sequences are SQVTM and ANQGSEA. In DNA form, the CDR3 reads TGCAGCGCCCTGGTGGGGGAGAACCATGGCTACACCTTC. Protein sequence: CSALVGENHGYTF.

In this sample, this clonotype turned up many times. The J gene is TRBJ1-5, the V gene TRBV12-3 or TRBV12-4, with D hard to call. This CDR3 is 12 amino acids long. V was cut by 2 bases and J by 5 bases, with 4 bases left in between. CDR3 sequence (DNA): TGTGCCAGCAGTTTAATGGATCAGCCCCAGCATTTT. Amino acids: CASSLMDQPQHF.

This clonotype has ten or more counts. This chain uses TRBV6-5 with TRBJ2-5, with a possible D match to TRBD2 (6 bases). The CDR3 consists of 19 residues. From germline, CDR1 is MNHEY and CDR2 SVGAGI. Trimming took off 0 bases at V and 5 bases at J, with 25 bases between the two ends. This chain's CDR3 is CASSYSTALGTFTEETQYF. The CDR3 DNA is TGTGCCAGCAGTTACTCGACGGCCCTCGGGACTTTTACCGAGGAGACCCAGTACTTC.

This clonotype was seen at least ten times. The V call is TRBV6-2 or TRBV6-3, the J call TRBJ1-2; D might be TRBD1 (5 bases). The CDR3 sequence is 15 residues long. Germline CDR1 MNHEY, CDR2 SVGEGT. V shed 6 bases and J shed 0 bases, with 14 bases lying between them. CDR3 in DNA: TGTGCCAGCAGAAACGGAGGGACGGCTAACTATGGCTACACCTTC. Its translation: CASRNGGTANYGYTF.

This clonotype was observed once. The chain joins TRBV6-2 or TRBV6-3 to TRBJ2-7; 9 bases are a match to TRBD1. After removal of 3 bases from V and 4 bases from J, the junction contained 7 bases not matched to a gene. Germline V gene data show CDR1 as MNHEY and CDR2 as SVGEGT. The CDR3 sequence is 15 residues long. The CDR3 nucleotides read TGTGCCAGCAGTTATGAGGGACAGGGTTTTTACGAGCAGTACTTC. This codes for CASSYEGQGFYEQYF.

The chain recombines TRBV19 with TRBJ1-1; maybe TRBD1 (5 bases). From germline, CDR1 is LNHDA and CDR2 SQIVND (reference sequence). The V end was cut by 6 bases, the J end by 5 bases, with 19 bases between. The length of the CDR3 is 15 residues. The CDR3 here is CASSKKQRGATEAFF. The CDR3 DNA reads as TGTGCCAGTAGCAAGAAACAAAGGGGCGCGACTGAAGCTTTCTTT.

This clonotype has ten or more counts. The V call is TRBV7-9, the J call TRBJ2-7; D possibly uses TRBD1 or TRBD2 (5 bases each). The CDR3 totals 14 residues. Germline CDR1 SEHNR, CDR2 FQNEAQ (reference sequence). V was cut by 4 bases and J by 4 bases, with 14 bases left in between. CDR3 sequence (DNA): TGTGCCAGCAGCTCCATTGGGACGGGGTACGAGCAGTACTTC. Translation gives CASSSIGTGYEQYF.

This clonotype was detected many times. This sequence joins TRBV16 and TRBJ1-2; 11 bases agree with TRBD1. CDR1 KGHSY and CDR2 FQNENV come from the germline V gene. V shed 3 bases and J 2 bases; nucleotides not matched to a gene: 5. The CDR3 loop spans 16 amino acids. The DNA for the CDR3 is TGTGCCAGCAGCCATATAGGACAGGGGGCGAACTATGGCTACACCTTC. This codes for CASSHIGQGANYGYTF.

This clonotype was seen many times. The rearrangement links TRBV29-1 to TRBJ1-2, with 7 nucleotides matching TRBD1. The germline V gene encodes CDR1 SQVTM and CDR2 ANQGSEA. Unmatched junction bases numbered 5, after V lost 7 bases and J lost 3 bases. The CDR3 contains 12 residues. The CDR3 loop is CSGGQGDYGYTF. The CDR3, as DNA: TGCAGCGGGGGGCAGGGGGACTATGGCTACACCTTC.